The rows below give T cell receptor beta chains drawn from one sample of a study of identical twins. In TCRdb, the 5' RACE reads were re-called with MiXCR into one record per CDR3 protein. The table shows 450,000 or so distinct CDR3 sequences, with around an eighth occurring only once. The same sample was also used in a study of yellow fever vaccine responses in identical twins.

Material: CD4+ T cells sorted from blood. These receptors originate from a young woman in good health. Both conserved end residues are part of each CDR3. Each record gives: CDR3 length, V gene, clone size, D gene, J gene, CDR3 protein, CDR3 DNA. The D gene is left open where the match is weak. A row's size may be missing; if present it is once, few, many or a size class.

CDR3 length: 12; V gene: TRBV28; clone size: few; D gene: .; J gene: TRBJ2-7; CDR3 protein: CASSLRQAEQYF; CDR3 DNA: TGTGCCAGCAGTTTGCGGCAGGCCGAGCAGTACTTC
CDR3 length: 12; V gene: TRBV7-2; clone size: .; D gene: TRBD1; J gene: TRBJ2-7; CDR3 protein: CASSLGGTGKYF; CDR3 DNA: TGTGCCAGCAGCTTAGGGGGGACAGGGAAGTACTTC
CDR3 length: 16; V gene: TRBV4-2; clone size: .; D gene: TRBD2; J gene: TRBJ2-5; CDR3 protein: CASSPYSGGGQETQYF; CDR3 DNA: TGTGCCAGCAGCCCCTATAGCGGGGGGGGACAAGAGACCCAGTACTTC
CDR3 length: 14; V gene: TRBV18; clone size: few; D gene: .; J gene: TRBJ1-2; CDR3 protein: CASSREQTNYGYTF; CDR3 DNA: TGTGCCAGCTCACGTGAACAAACCAACTATGGCTACACCTTC
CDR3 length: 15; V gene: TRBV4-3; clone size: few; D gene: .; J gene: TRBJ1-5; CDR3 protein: CASSRDNYSNQPQHF; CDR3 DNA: TGCGCCAGCAGCCGGGACAATTATAGCAATCAGCCCCAGCATTTT
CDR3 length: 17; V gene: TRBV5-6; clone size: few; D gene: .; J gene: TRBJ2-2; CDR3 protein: CASSSSSEGVLTGELFF; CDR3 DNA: TGTGCCAGCAGCTCCTCGTCGGAGGGGGTTTTGACCGGGGAGCTGTTTTTT
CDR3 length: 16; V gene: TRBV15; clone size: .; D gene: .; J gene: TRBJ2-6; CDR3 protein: CATSRGDISGANVLTF; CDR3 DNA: TGTGCCACCAGCAGAGGAGACATCTCTGGGGCCAACGTCCTGACTTTC
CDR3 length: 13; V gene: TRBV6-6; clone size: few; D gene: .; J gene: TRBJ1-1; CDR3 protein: CASSGSGVTEAFF; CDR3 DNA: TGTGCCAGCAGTGGGTCAGGGGTCACTGAAGCTTTCTTT
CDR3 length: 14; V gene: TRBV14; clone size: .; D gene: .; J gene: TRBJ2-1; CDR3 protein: CASSQGPAGHEQFF; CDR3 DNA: TGTGCCAGCAGCCAAGGCCCCGCGGGACATGAGCAGTTCTTC
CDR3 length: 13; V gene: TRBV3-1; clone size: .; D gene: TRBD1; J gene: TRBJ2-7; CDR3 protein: CASSQTDRGEQYF; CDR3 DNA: TGTGCCAGCAGCCAGACGGACAGGGGCGAGCAGTACTTC
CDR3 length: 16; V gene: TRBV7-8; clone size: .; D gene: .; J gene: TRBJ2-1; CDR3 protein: CASSFQERFTANEQFF; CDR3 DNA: TGTGCCAGCAGCTTCCAGGAGCGCTTCACCGCAAATGAGCAGTTCTTC
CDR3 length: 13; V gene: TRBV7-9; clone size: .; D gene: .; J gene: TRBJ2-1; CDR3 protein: CASSIEKGDEQFF; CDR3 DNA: TGTGCCAGCAGCATAGAGAAAGGTGATGAGCAGTTCTTC
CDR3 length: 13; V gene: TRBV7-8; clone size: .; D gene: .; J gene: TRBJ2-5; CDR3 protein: CASSPPLRETQYF; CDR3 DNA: TGTGCCAGCAGCCCTCCGTTGAGGGAGACCCAGTACTTC
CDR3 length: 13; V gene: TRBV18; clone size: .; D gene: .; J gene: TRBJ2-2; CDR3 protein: CASSPKGAGELFF; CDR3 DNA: TGTGCCAGCTCACCAAAAGGGGCCGGGGAGCTGTTTTTT
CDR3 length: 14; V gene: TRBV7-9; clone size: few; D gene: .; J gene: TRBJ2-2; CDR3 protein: CASSRGTLSGELFF; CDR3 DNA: TGTGCCAGCAGCCGAGGGACATTGTCCGGGGAGCTGTTTTTT
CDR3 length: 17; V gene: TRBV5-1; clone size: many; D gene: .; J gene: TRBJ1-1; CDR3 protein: CASSGPLGRGGNTEAFF; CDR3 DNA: TGCGCCAGCAGCGGACCTCTTGGCCGGGGAGGGAACACTGAAGCTTTCTTT
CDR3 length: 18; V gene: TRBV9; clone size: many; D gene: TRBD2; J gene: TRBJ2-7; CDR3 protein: CASSVGLAGGPEGYEQYF; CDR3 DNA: TGTGCCAGCAGCGTGGGACTAGCGGGGGGGCCGGAAGGTTACGAGCAGTACTTC
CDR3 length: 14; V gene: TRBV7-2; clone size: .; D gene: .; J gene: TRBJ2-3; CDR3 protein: CASSLAPAVDTQYF; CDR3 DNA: TGTGCCAGCAGCTTAGCGCCCGCGGTAGATACGCAGTATTTT
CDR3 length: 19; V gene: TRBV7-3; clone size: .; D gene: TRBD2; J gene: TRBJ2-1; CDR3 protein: CASSHSLRTSGGANNEQFF; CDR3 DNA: TGTGCCAGCAGCCATTCTTTGCGGACTAGCGGGGGGGCCAACAATGAGCAGTTCTTC
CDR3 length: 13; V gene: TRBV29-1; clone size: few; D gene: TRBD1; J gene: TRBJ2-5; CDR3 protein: CSVGGTGQETQYF; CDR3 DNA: TGCAGCGTCGGTGGGACAGGACAAGAGACCCAGTACTTC
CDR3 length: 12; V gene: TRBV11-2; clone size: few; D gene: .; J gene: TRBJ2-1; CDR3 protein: CASSLAPNEQFF; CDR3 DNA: TGTGCCAGCAGCTTAGCCCCGAATGAGCAGTTCTTC
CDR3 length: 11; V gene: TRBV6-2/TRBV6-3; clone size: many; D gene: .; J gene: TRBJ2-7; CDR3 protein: CASSRNYEQYF; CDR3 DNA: TGTGCCAGCAGTCGGAACTACGAGCAGTACTTC
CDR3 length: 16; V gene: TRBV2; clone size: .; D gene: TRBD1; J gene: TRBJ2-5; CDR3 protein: CASSEALEGARKTQYF; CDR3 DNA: TGTGCCAGCAGTGAAGCGCTAGAGGGGGCCAGGAAGACCCAGTACTTC
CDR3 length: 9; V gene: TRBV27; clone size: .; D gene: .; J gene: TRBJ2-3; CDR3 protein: CAPTDTQYF; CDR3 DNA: TGTGCCCCAACAGATACGCAGTATTTT
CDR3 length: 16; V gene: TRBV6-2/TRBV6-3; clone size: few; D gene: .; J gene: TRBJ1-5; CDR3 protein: CASSWGDKRRNQPQHF; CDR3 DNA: TGTGCCAGCAGTTGGGGGGACAAACGGCGCAATCAGCCCCAGCATTTT
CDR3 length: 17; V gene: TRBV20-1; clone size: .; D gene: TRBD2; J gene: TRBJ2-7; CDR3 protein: CCARVRETSGSAYEQYF; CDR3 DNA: TGCTGTGCTAGAGTTAGGGAGACTAGCGGGAGTGCGTACGAGCAGTACTTC
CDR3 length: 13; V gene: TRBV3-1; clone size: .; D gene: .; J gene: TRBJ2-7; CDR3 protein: CASSHRDPYEQYF; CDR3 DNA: TGTGCCAGCAGCCATAGGGACCCCTACGAGCAGTACTTC
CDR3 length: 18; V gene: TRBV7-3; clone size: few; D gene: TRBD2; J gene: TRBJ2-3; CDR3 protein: CASSLKPLAGGSTDTQYF; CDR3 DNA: TGTGCCAGCAGCTTAAAACCCCTAGCGGGGGGTAGTACCGATACGCAGTATTTT
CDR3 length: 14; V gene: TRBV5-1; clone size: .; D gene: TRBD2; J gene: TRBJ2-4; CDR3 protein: CASSLGGLDNIQYF; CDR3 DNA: TGCGCCAGCAGCTTGGGAGGACTAGATAACATTCAGTACTTC
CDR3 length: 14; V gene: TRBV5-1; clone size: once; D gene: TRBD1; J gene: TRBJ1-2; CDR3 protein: CASSGPTGNYGYTF; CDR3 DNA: TGCGCCAGCAGCGGGCCGACAGGGAACTATGGCTACACCTTC
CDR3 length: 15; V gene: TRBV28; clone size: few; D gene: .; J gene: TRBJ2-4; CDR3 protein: CASTPSSAGWDIQYF; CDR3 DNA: TGTGCCAGCACCCCCTCCAGCGCTGGGTGGGACATTCAGTACTTC
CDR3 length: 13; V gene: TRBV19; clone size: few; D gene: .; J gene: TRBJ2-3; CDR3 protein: CASSRRAADTQYF; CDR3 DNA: TGTGCCAGTAGTAGAAGGGCGGCAGATACGCAGTATTTT
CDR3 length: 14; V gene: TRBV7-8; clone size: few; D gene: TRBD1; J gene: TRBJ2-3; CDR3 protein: CASRWDRGSDTQYF; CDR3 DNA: TGTGCCAGCCGGTGGGACAGGGGGTCAGATACGCAGTATTTT
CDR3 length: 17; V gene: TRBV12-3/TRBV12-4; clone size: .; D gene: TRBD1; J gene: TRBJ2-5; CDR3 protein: CASRPISTGWGKETQYF; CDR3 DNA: TGTGCCAGCAGACCGATTTCGACAGGGTGGGGTAAAGAGACCCAGTACTTC
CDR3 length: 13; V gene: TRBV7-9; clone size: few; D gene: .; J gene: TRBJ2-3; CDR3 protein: CASSLVIGDTQYF; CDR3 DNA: TGTGCCAGCAGCTTAGTTATAGGGGATACGCAGTATTTT
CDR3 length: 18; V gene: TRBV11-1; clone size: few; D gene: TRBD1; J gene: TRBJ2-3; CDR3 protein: CASSQPIGQGTLTDTQYF; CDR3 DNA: TGTGCCAGCAGTCAACCTATCGGACAGGGGACTTTAACAGATACGCAGTATTTT
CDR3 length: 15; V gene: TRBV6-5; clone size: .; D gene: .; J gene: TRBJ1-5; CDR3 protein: CASSYSRDGNQPQHF; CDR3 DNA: TGTGCCAGCAGTTACTCGAGGGACGGCAATCAGCCCCAGCATTTT
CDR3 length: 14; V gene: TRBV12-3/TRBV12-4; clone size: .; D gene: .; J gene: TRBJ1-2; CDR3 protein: CASSSPTWAYGYTF; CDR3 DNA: TGTGCCAGCAGTTCTCCTACCTGGGCCTATGGCTACACCTTC
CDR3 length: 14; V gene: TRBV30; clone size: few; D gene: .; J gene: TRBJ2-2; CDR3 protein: CAWRVESNTGELFF; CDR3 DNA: TGTGCCTGGAGGGTGGAGTCTAACACCGGGGAGCTGTTTTTT
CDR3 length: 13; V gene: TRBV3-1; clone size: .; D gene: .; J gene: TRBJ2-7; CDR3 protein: CASSRLSFGEQYF; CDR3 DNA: TGTGCCAGCAGCCGACTGAGTTTTGGCGAGCAGTACTTC
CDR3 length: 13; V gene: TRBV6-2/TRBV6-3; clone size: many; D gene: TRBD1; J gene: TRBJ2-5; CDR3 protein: CASRRTGEETQYF; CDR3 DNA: TGTGCCAGCAGGCGGACAGGGGAAGAGACCCAGTACTTC
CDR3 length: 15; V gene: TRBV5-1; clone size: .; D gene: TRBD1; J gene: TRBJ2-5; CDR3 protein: CASSLQGSYQETQYF; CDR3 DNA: TGCGCCAGCAGCTTACAGGGGTCGTACCAAGAGACCCAGTACTTC
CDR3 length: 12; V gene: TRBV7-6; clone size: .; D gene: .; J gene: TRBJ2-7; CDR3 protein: CASSLGVGKQYF; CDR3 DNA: TGTGCCAGCAGCTTAGGTGTAGGCAAGCAGTACTTC
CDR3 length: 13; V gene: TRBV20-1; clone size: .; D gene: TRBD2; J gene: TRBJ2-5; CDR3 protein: CSAAAGGPETQYF; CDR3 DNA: TGCAGTGCGGCAGCGGGAGGGCCGGAGACCCAGTACTTC
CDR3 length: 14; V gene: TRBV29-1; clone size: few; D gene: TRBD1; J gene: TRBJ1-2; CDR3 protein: CSVQPTGGNYGYTF; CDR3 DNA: TGCAGCGTCCAACCGACAGGGGGCAACTATGGCTACACCTTC
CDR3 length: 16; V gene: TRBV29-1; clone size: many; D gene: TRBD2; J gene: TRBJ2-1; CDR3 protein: CSVEGTSGLSYNEQFF; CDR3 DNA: TGCAGCGTTGAAGGGACTAGCGGGCTTTCCTACAATGAGCAGTTCTTC
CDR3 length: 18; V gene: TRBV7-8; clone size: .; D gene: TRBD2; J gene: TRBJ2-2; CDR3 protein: CASSLKGTSGANTGELFF; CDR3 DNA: TGTGCCAGCAGCTTAAAGGGGACTAGCGGAGCGAACACCGGGGAGCTGTTTTTT
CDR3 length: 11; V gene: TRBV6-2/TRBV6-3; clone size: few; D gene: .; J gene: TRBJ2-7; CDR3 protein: CASMASYEQYF; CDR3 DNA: TGTGCCAGCATGGCAAGCTACGAGCAGTACTTC
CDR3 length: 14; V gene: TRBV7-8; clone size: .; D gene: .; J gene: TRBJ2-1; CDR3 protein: CASSLVQGFDEQFF; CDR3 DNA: TGTGCCAGCAGCTTAGTTCAAGGTTTCGATGAGCAGTTCTTC
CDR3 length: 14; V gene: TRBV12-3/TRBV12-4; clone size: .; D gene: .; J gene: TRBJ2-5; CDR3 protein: CASSWTGGGETQYF; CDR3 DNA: TGTGCCAGCAGTTGGACAGGAGGGGGCGAGACCCAGTACTTC
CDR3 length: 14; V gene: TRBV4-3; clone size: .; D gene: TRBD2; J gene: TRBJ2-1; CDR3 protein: CASSRGLALEEQFF; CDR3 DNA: TGCGCCAGCAGCCGAGGACTAGCCCTCGAGGAGCAGTTCTTC
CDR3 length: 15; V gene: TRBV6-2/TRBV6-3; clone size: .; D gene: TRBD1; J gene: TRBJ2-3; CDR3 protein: CASSDRQGSTDTQYF; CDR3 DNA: TGTGCCAGCAGTGACAGACAGGGGAGCACAGATACGCAGTATTTT
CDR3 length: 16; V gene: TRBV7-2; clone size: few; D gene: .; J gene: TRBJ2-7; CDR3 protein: CASSLAGAGPFYEQYF; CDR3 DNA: TGTGCCAGCAGCTTAGCAGGAGCCGGCCCCTTCTACGAGCAGTACTTC
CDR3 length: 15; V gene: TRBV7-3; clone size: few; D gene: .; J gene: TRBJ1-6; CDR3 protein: CASSSGGVRSSPLHF; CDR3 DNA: TGTGCCAGCAGCTCCGGTGGGGTACGGAGTTCACCCCTCCACTTT
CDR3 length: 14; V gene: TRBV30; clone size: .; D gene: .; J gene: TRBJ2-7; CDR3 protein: CAWSVDYDLREQYF; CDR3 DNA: TGTGCCTGGAGTGTTGACTACGACCTTCGCGAGCAGTACTTC